One and the same sample provided the 31 T cell receptor beta chains below, sequenced in a study of prognosis after radiotherapy for stage I lung cancer. It was by two-round multiplex PCR that TCR beta CDR3 was amplified from genomic DNA. Primers specific to each TRBV and TRBJ gene drove first-round PCR. TCRdb passed the multiplex PCR reads through MiXCR, listing each CDR3 protein once. The table lists fewer than 30,000 distinct CDR3 sequences, 30% of them singletons. The sample here was PBMCs, taken before or after stereotactic body radiation therapy (not recorded which). Every receptor here comes from a donor aged 50 or older with non-small cell lung cancer.

This clonotype was detected ten times or more. The J gene is TRBJ1-2, the V gene TRBV28, with TRBD1 as a possible D gene (6 bases). Trimming cost V 8 bases and J 3 bases, with 16 bases left between them. The length of the CDR3 is 14 residues. Germline CDR1 is MDHEN and CDR2 is SYDVKM. The CDR3 nucleotides are TGTGCCAGCGAGACCGTCAGGGGAGACTATGGCTACACCTTC. It yields the protein CASETVRGDYGYTF.

This clonotype came up many times. The rearrangement joins TRBV7-2 to TRBJ2-5; tentative D call: TRBD1 (6 bases). Deletions cut 7 bases from V and 4 bases from J, with 19 bases between. This CDR3 comprises 15 residues. Germline V CDR1 and CDR2: SGHTA, FQGNSA. CDR3 sequence reads: CASTVIWGRVETQYF. CDR3 coding DNA: TGTGCCAGCACCGTAATTTGGGGGCGTGTAGAGACCCAGTACTTC.

This clonotype was observed many times. The chain joins TRBV6-2 or TRBV6-3 to TRBJ2-1; D is possibly TRBD1 or TRBD2 (6 bases each). Trimming took 6 bases from V and 4 from J, leaving 10 bases between them. The length of the CDR3 is 13 residues. CDR1 and CDR2 (germline): MNHEY, SVGEGT. CDR3 residues: CASRGGGYNEQFF. The CDR3 DNA follows: TGTGCCAGCAGGGGGGGCGGGTACAATGAGCAGTTCTTC.

This clonotype was observed at least ten times. The J gene is TRBJ2-3, the V gene TRBV4-1; D remains ambiguous. Germline V lookup: CDR1 MGHRA, CDR2 YSYEKL. Trimming left V 0 bases short and J 0 bases short, with 10 bases between. This CDR3 spans 16 amino acids. Written as DNA, the CDR3 is TGCGCCAGCAGCCAAGACGAACAGCGAAGCACAGATACGCAGTATTTT. Encoded protein: CASSQDEQRSTDTQYF.

V is TRBV3-1 and J is TRBJ2-7, with D tentatively TRBD1 (5 bases). The CDR3 totals 13 residues. The V end lost 7 bases, the J end lost 8 bases, and 18 bases lay between the germline ends. Germline CDR1 is LGHDT and CDR2 is YNNKEL (reference sequence). CDR3 in DNA: TGTGCCAGCAACTTTCTAGGGGCTGATCAGCAGTACTTC. Translation gives CASNFLGADQQYF.

In the case of this clonotype: With a much larger clone just one base away, this may be a read error. The V gene is TRBV5-6, the J gene TRBJ2-3, with D tentatively TRBD2 (6 bases). Germline lookup yields CDR1 SGHDT and CDR2 YYEEEE. This CDR3 has 15 amino acids. Trimming left V 6 bases short and J 9 bases short, with 23 bases between. The DNA for the CDR3 is TGTGCCAGCATCTTAGCCATCGGGAGTGCCCCCACGCAGTATTTT. Translation gives CASILAIGSAPTQYF.

This clonotype has only a few counts. A much larger clonotype is one base distant, so this may be a read error. This rearrangement joins TRBV28 to TRBJ1-1; TRBD1 matches 7 bases. Germline V gives CDR1 MDHEN, CDR2 SYDVKM. The CDR3 is made up of 13 amino acids. CDR3 sequence: CASSFQGGTGAFF. CDR3 bases: TGTGCCAGCAGTTTCCAGGGGGGCACTGGAGCTTTCTTT.

The V gene is TRBV5-1, the J gene TRBJ1-6; 8 bases line up with TRBD1. With 4 bases clipped from V and 7 bases from J, the junction kept 7 bases outside the gene matches. CDR3 length: 15 residues. Germline V CDR1 and CDR2: SGHRS, YFSETQ. This CDR3 reads CASSPGGQVNSPLHF. DNA for the CDR3: TGCGCCAGCAGCCCTGGGGGACAGGTCAATTCACCCCTCCACTTT.

In this sample, this clonotype turned up many times. V is TRBV3-1 and J is TRBJ2-7; D is unclear. CDR1 is LGHDT and CDR2 is YNNKEL in the germline V gene (reference sequence). V gave up 7 bases and J gave up 2 bases, with 6 bases separating them. The CDR3 length is 11 residues. The CDR3 DNA reads TGTGCCAGCATGTCTGCCTACGAGCAGTACTTC. It encodes CASMSAYEQYF.

In this sample, this clonotype turned up many times. The DNA of the CDR3 is TGCGCCAGCAGCCCGACAGGGGGAGCCACCGGAGCTTTCTTT. Its protein is CASSPTGGATGAFF. The chain recombines TRBV4-1 with TRBJ1-1, with 9 bases aligning to TRBD1. The junction had 10 bases not matched to a gene; V was cut back by 4 bases and J by 10 bases. Germline values: CDR1 MGHRA, CDR2 YSYEKL. The CDR3 has 14 amino acids.

Note on this clonotype: A far bigger clonotype differs at one base, so this is likely a read error. The rearrangement links TRBV6-8 to TRBJ2-1; 7 bases align to TRBD2. Germline values: CDR1 MNHGY, CDR2 SAAAGT. The CDR3 is 12 residues long. Written as DNA, the CDR3 is TGTGCCAGCATTTACCGGGAGGCCGAGCAGTTCTTC. Translation: CASIYREAEQFF.

This clonotype appeared many times. The conserved phenylalanine or tryptophan normally closing the CDR3 is absent here, so this likely arose from a read error. V is TRBV13 and J is TRBJ2-7; tentative D call: TRBD1 (6 bases). CDR1 PRHDT and CDR2 FYEKMQ come from the germline V gene (reference sequence). V lost 3 bases to trimming and J lost 0 bases, with 15 bases between them. The CDR3 has 16 residues. The CDR3 sequence is CASSLGPGTTSYEQYL. CDR3 DNA sequence: TGTGCCAGCAGCTTGGGCCCCGGGACAACCTCCTACGAGCAGTACCTC.

This clonotype was found many times. V gene TRBV10-3 combines with J gene TRBJ1-1, with 7 bases that match TRBD1. V gave up 0 bases and J gave up 5 bases; unmatched junction bases: 6. Germline lookup yields CDR1 ENHRY and CDR2 SYGVKD. The length of the CDR3 is 15 residues. The CDR3 DNA sequence: TGTGCCATCAGTGAGTCCCTGGCAGGGGGGACTGAAGCTTTCTTT. Translated: CAISESLAGGTEAFF.

This clonotype has ten or more counts. The rearrangement uses TRBV5-1 and TRBJ2-2, with D maybe TRBD1 (5 bases). This CDR3 comprises 16 residues. V was shortened by 1 base and J by 0 bases, with 10 bases between the two germline ends. Germline CDR1 reads SGHRS; CDR2 reads YFSETQ. CDR3 in DNA: TGCGCCAGCAGCTTGCGTGGGGCCGCGAACACCGGGGAGCTGTTTTTT. Amino acids: CASSLRGAANTGELFF.

This clonotype was seen ten or more times. The chain recombines TRBV5-1 with TRBJ1-5, with D unresolved. This CDR3 is 13 amino acids long. CDR1 is SGHRS and CDR2 is YFSETQ in the germline V gene. V was trimmed by 0 bases and J by 8 bases, leaving 9 bases between them. The CDR3 sequence: CASSLGPREPQHF. DNA of the CDR3: TGCGCCAGCAGCTTGGGGCCAAGGGAGCCCCAGCATTTT.

This chain connects TRBV19 to TRBJ1-2, with D perhaps matching TRBD1 (6 bases). There are 17 residues in the CDR3. V was clipped by 11 bases and J by 5 bases, with 30 bases between them. Germline CDR1 reads LNHDA; CDR2 reads SQIVND (reference sequence). CDR3 sequence (DNA): TGTGCCCATAGGGACGGGGGGCGGTCGGCCTCTGAATATGGCTACACCTTC. Protein product: CAHRDGGRSASEYGYTF. Complete variable domain (other parts from reference TRBV19 and TRBJ1-2): DGGITQSPKYLFRKEGQNVTLSCEQNLNHDAMYWYRQDPGQGLRLIYYSQIVNDFQKGDIAEGYSVSREKKESFPLTVTSAQKNPTAFYLCAHRDGGRSASEYGYTFGSGTRLTVV.

This clonotype occurred a few times. This sequence joins TRBV5-4 and TRBJ1-1; the D gene is possibly TRBD1 (5 bases). The CDR3 runs 13 residues. Looked up from germline, CDR1 is SGHNT and CDR2 is YYREEE (reference sequence). Trimming removed 4 bases at V and 3 bases at J, with 10 bases between. CDR3 amino acids: CASSQGLDTEAFF. In nucleotides, the CDR3 is TGTGCCAGCAGCCAGGGACTCGACACTGAAGCTTTCTTT.

The CDR3 loop reads CAIIPSGRAQETQYF. The CDR3 coding sequence is TGCGCCATCATCCCCAGTGGCAGGGCACAAGAGACCCAGTACTTC. The V gene is TRBV5-1, the J gene TRBJ2-5; maybe TRBD1 (5 bases). Trimming pared 9 bases from V and 2 bases from J, leaving 20 bases between. Germline V lookup: CDR1 SGHRS, CDR2 YFSETQ. The CDR3 totals 15 residues.

This clonotype was detected ten times or more. The V gene is TRBV3-1, the J gene TRBJ1-4; D remains ambiguous. Trimming took 5 bases from V and 8 from J, leaving 9 bases between them. The germline V gene has CDR1 LGHDT and CDR2 YNNKEL (reference sequence). CDR3 size: 12 residues. The CDR3 bases are TGTGCCAGCAGCTCGTCCGGAGAAAAACTGTTTTTT. Residues: CASSSSGEKLFF.

For this clonotype: A read error may account for a junction end that differs from germline. This sequence joins TRBV6-1 and TRBJ2-2, with D perhaps assigned TRBD1 or TRBD2 (5 bases each). The CDR3 contains 15 residues. CDR1 and CDR2 from the germline V gene are MNHNS and SASEGT. The CDR3 DNA is TGTGCCAGCAGCTATGGGGGAGAGAACACCGGGGATCTGTTCTTT. Translating it yields CASSYGGENTGDLFF.

At least ten counts were recorded for this clonotype. The V call is TRBV20-1, the J call TRBJ2-1, with 16 bases that match TRBD2. This CDR3 comprises 15 residues. Trimming cost V 6 bases and J 4 bases; bases outside gene matches: 3. Looked up from germline, CDR1 is DFQATT and CDR2 is SNEGSKA (reference sequence). The CDR3 is CSAPGLAGGYNEQFF. As DNA, the CDR3 is TGCAGTGCCCCGGGACTAGCGGGGGGGTACAATGAGCAGTTCTTC.

The count of this clonotype is one. The genes are TRBV6-1 and TRBJ2-3; 8 positions agree with TRBD2. V gave up 5 bases and J gave up 3 bases; unmatched junction bases: 7. CDR1 and CDR2 from the germline V gene are MNHNS and SASEGT. The CDR3 extends over 15 amino acids. Written as DNA, the CDR3 is TGTGCCAGCAGTTGGCGGGGGGTAGGAACAGATACGCAGTATTTT. Translation gives CASSWRGVGTDTQYF.

In its sample, this clonotype was seen many times. This chain connects TRBV2 to TRBJ2-1; 9 bases agree with TRBD1. After removal of 6 bases from V and 1 base from J, the junction contained 4 bases not matched to a gene. Germline loops: CDR1 SNHLY, CDR2 FYNNEI. The CDR3 is 15 residues long. The CDR3 nucleotides read TGTGCCAGCAGAGTAGACAGGGGGTCCTACAATGAGCAGTTCTTC. Translated: CASRVDRGSYNEQFF.

In this sample, this clonotype turned up many times. The genes are TRBV5-1 and TRBJ2-7; D is tentatively TRBD1 or TRBD2 (5 bases each). V dropped 2 bases and J dropped 5 bases, with 14 bases sitting between them. Germline assignment: CDR1 SGHRS and CDR2 YFSETQ. The CDR3 is 14 amino acids. In nucleotides, the CDR3 is TGCGCCAGCAGCTTAGAGGGGAGTACCAACGAGCAGTACTTC. It yields the protein CASSLEGSTNEQYF. The variable domain in full, with the rest retrieved from reference TRBV5-1 and TRBJ2-7, is KAGVTQTPRYLIKTRGQQVTLSCSPISGHRSVSWYQQTPGQGLQFLFEYFSETQRNKGNFPGRFSGRQFSNSRSEMNVSTLELGDSALYLCASSLEGSTNEQYFGPGTRLTVT.

The V call is TRBV28, the J call TRBJ2-2; D gene unclear. CDR1 and CDR2 (germline): MDHEN, SYDVKM. CDR3 size: 15 residues. Trimming left V 6 bases short and J 0 bases short, with 11 bases between. CDR3 in DNA: TGTGCCAGCAGCCGCTATGTAACGAACACCGGGGAGCTGTTTTTT. Amino acid sequence: CASSRYVTNTGELFF.

This clonotype showed up many times. The V call is TRBV7-3, the J call TRBJ2-2; unclear D gene. Germline V gene sequence: CDR1 SGHTA, CDR2 FQGTGA. V lost 0 bases, J lost 2 bases, and 4 bases lay in between. The CDR3 has 14 residues. The CDR3 DNA is TGTGCCAGCAGCTTAACCCATAACACCGGGGAGCTGTTTTTT. Translation gives CASSLTHNTGELFF.

Remarks on this clonotype: Relative to the germline gene, one junction end is altered; a read error may explain this. V usage is TRBV6-2 or TRBV6-3 and J usage is TRBJ2-2; D is unclear. The CDR3 loop spans 12 amino acids. CDR1 is MNHEY and CDR2 is SVGEGT in the germline V gene. As DNA, the CDR3 is TGTGCCAACAGTACACTAACCGGGGAGCTGTTTTTT. Translating it yields CANSTLTGELFF.

This clonotype was found a few times. Mismatch with germline at one junction end may stem from a read error. The J gene is TRBJ2-3, the V gene TRBV6-1; 9 bases are shared with TRBD2. The CDR3 has 16 amino acids. Per the germline V gene, CDR1 is MNHNS and CDR2 is SASEGT. The CDR3 DNA reads as TGTGCCAGCATTGAATCGTCTGGCGGGGGGGGAGATACGCGGTATTTT. Its translation is CASIESSGGGGDTRYF.

This clonotype occurred many times. The chain employs TRBV27 and TRBJ2-7; 9 bases line up with TRBD1. Trimming at V came to 6 bases and at J to 2 bases, leaving 8 bases not matched to a gene. This CDR3 has 15 amino acids. The V gene's germline CDR1 is MNHEY and CDR2 SMNVEV (reference sequence). This CDR3 is CASSIARTGAYEQYF. In nucleotides, the CDR3 is TGTGCCAGCAGCATAGCGAGGACAGGGGCCTACGAGCAGTACTTC.

This clonotype was seen ten or more times. This chain joins TRBV20-1 and TRBJ1-1; 12 bases match TRBD1. In germline, CDR1 is DFQATT, CDR2 SNEGSKA (reference sequence). This CDR3 comprises 14 residues. The trim removed 8 bases at V and 1 base at J, leaving 5 bases unmatched. CDR3 coding DNA: TGCAGTCCGGGACAGGGGGCGCGGAACACTGAAGCTTTCTTT. Translating gives CSPGQGARNTEAFF.

This clonotype was counted ten times or more. The rearrangement joins TRBV20-1 to TRBJ1-2; possible D gene TRBD1, 6 bases. V dropped 5 bases and J dropped 6 bases, with 16 bases sitting between them. The CDR3 is 13 residues long. Germline V gene data show CDR1 as DFQATT and CDR2 as SNEGSKA (reference sequence). The DNA for the CDR3 is TGCAGTGCTCCAAATACGGGACACCATGGCTACACCTTC. Translated, it gives CSAPNTGHHGYTF.